These 13 T cell receptor beta chains originate from one sample sequenced in a study of T-cell reconstitution after alpha-beta-depleted transplantation in children. This sample's TCRbeta library carried unique molecular identifier barcodes. TCRdb fed the PCR reads into MiXCR, producing one record per CDR3 protein. The sample contains about 590,000 distinct CDR3 sequences, roughly 13% of which appear only once. Sequences were derived from PBMCs, mostly from graft donor cells, sampled 360 days after TCRalphabeta/CD19-depleted stem cell transplant. These receptors were obtained from a male patient between 5 and 17 years old who had a stem cell transplant for acute myeloid leukemia, so the T cells may come from the graft donor.

In its sample, this clonotype was seen a few times. J is TRBJ2-2 and V is TRBV9; D is uncertain. Looked up from germline, CDR1 is SGDLS and CDR2 is YYNGEE. The CDR3 has 13 residues. Trimming removed 1 base from V and 6 bases from J, with 7 bases in between. CDR3 amino acids: CASSVTTAGELFF. DNA for the CDR3: TGTGCCAGCAGCGTAACAACCGCCGGGGAGCTGTTTTTT.

This clonotype was seen only a few times. The chain employs TRBV12-3 or TRBV12-4 and TRBJ2-1; tentative D call: TRBD2 (6 bases). This CDR3 has 16 amino acids. Trimming left V 3 bases short and J 0 bases short, with 12 bases between. The CDR3 loop is CASSFVAGSSYNEQFF. The CDR3 DNA reads TGTGCCAGCAGTTTTGTGGCCGGGAGCTCCTACAATGAGCAGTTCTTC.

This clonotype was counted between two and nine times. This chain connects TRBV5-1 to TRBJ2-7, with D unclear. This CDR3 has 14 amino acids. CDR1 is SGHRS and CDR2 is YFSETQ in the germline V gene. V shed 0 bases and J shed 5 bases, with 12 bases lying between them. CDR3 residues: CASSLGWGSDEQYF. As DNA, the CDR3 is TGCGCCAGCAGCTTGGGATGGGGATCGGACGAGCAGTACTTC.

This clonotype was seen ten or more times. The V and J genes are TRBV28 and TRBJ2-2; D might be TRBD2 (6 bases). V dropped 2 bases and J dropped 4 bases, with 11 bases sitting between them. The germline V gene has CDR1 MDHEN and CDR2 SYDVKM. This CDR3 is built from 15 residues. The CDR3 nucleotides are TGTGCCAGCAGTTTAACGGGAGCAGGCACCGGGGAGCTGTTTTTT. Amino acid sequence: CASSLTGAGTGELFF. The complete variable domain, with remaining parts taken from reference TRBV28 and TRBJ2-2, reads DVKVTQSSRYLVKRTGEKVFLECVQDMDHENMFWYRQDPGLGLRLIYFSYDVKMKEKGDIPEGYSVSREKKERFSLILESASTNQTSMYLCASSLTGAGTGELFFGEGSRLTVL.

This clonotype was detected only a few times. V usage is TRBV9 and J usage is TRBJ2-2, with 10 bases identical to TRBD2. The V and J ends lost 0 bases and 6 bases, in that order; junction bases with no gene match: 5. CDR1 is SGDLS and CDR2 is YYNGEE in the germline V gene. The CDR3 totals 16 residues. In DNA, the CDR3 is TGTGCCAGCAGCGTAGGCGGGCTAGCGGGAGCCGGGGAGCTGTTTTTT. It specifies CASSVGGLAGAGELFF.

The chain carries TRBV9 and TRBJ2-1; the D is unclear. CDR1 and CDR2 from the germline V gene are SGDLS and YYNGEE. The CDR3 is 12 residues long. The V end was cut by 0 bases, the J end by 8 bases, with 6 bases between. The CDR3 loop reads CASSVVSDEQFF. Here the CDR3 DNA reads TGTGCCAGCAGCGTAGTCTCGGATGAGCAGTTCTTC.

This clonotype has more than one count but fewer than ten. The chain joins TRBV7-9 to TRBJ2-3, with D unclear. The V gene's germline CDR1 is SEHNR and CDR2 FQNEAQ (reference sequence). With 7 bases removed from V and 0 bases from J, the gap between germline ends came to 5 bases. This CDR3 comprises 12 residues. This CDR3 reads CASTESTDTQYF. In DNA, the CDR3 is TGTGCCAGCACTGAGAGCACAGATACGCAGTATTTT.

This clonotype was observed a few times. The genes are TRBV6-5 and TRBJ2-5; D is ambiguous. The CDR3 extends over 12 amino acids. Germline V gene lookup returns CDR1 MNHEY and CDR2 SVGAGI. Deletions cut 2 bases from V and 5 bases from J, with 6 bases between. The CDR3 sequence is CASSYDAETQYF. The DNA of the CDR3 is TGTGCCAGCAGTTACGACGCGGAGACCCAGTACTTC.

The V and J genes are TRBV28 and TRBJ1-2, with 7 bases identical to TRBD1. Looked up from germline, CDR1 is MDHEN and CDR2 is SYDVKM. With 2 bases clipped from V and 8 bases from J, the junction kept 8 bases outside the gene matches. The CDR3 length is 14 residues. CDR3 DNA: TGTGCCAGCAGTTTACCCGACAGGGTCACGGGCTACACCTTC. It is translated as CASSLPDRVTGYTF.

This clonotype was seen more than once but under ten times. J is TRBJ2-5 and V is TRBV9; TRBD2 aligns across 7 bases. The junction had 7 bases not matched to a gene; V was cut back by 0 bases and J by 5 bases. CDR3 length: 15 amino acids. Germline V gene sequence: CDR1 SGDLS, CDR2 YYNGEE. The CDR3, as DNA: TGTGCCAGCAGCGTAGTGATGGGAGGGCCTGAGACCCAGTACTTC. Encoded protein: CASSVVMGGPETQYF.

This clonotype appeared many times. This chain uses TRBV7-2 with TRBJ2-3; D is uncertain. Trimming took 5 bases from V and 2 from J, leaving 32 bases between them. The CDR3 covers 21 residues. Germline CDR1 SGHTA, CDR2 FQGNSA. The CDR3 reads CASSPFTSRLLDRRYTDTQYF. The CDR3 DNA sequence: TGTGCCAGCAGCCCATTTACCTCCCGTCTGTTGGACCGAAGATACACAGATACGCAGTATTTT.

This clonotype was seen at least ten times. The chain has TRBV5-1 and TRBJ2-3; no clear D gene. The CDR3 sequence is 14 residues long. Trimming shortened V by 4 bases and J by 2 bases, and 11 bases separated the two germline ends. The germline V gene has CDR1 SGHRS and CDR2 YFSETQ. The CDR3 coding sequence is TGCGCCAGCAGCCCGGGCGCTTCCACAGATACGCAGTATTTT. This gives the protein CASSPGASTDTQYF.

This clonotype occurred many times. The chain uses TRBV4-3 and TRBJ2-3; D remains ambiguous. The CDR3 is made up of 16 amino acids. V was cut by 1 base and J by 0 bases, with 11 bases left in between. Germline assignment: CDR1 LGHNA and CDR2 YSLEER. CDR3 sequence reads: CASSQAGGSSTDTQYF. The DNA of the CDR3 is TGCGCCAGCAGCCAAGCTGGCGGCTCTAGCACAGATACGCAGTATTTT.